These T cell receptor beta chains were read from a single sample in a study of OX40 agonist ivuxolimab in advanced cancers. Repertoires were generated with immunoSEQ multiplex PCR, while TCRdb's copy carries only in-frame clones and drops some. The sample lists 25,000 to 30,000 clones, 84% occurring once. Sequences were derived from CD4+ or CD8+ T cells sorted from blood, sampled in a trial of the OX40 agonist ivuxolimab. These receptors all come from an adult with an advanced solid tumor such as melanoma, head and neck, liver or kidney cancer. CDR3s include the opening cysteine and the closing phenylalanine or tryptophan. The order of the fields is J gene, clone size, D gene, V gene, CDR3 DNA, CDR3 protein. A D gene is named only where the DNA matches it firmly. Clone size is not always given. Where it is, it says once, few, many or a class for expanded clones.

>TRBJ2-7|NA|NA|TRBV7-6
TGTGCCAGCAGCTCAGGGGACACCCTAGGCTACGAGCAGTACTTC
CASSSGDTLGYEQYF
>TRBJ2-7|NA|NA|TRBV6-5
TGTGCCAGCAGCCAGTCGGGCAGGCTGTACGAGCAGTACTTC
CASSQSGRLYEQYF
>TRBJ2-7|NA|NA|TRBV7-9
TGTGCCAGCAGCTTAGGCGGCGGAGCCTACGAGCAGTACTTC
CASSLGGGAYEQYF
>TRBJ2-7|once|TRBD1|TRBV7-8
TGTGCCAGCAGCTTGGGGGGGACAGGGGGCGAATACGAGCAGTACTTC
CASSLGGTGGEYEQYF
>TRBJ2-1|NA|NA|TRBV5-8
TGTGCCAGCAGAGCTTTGGGTGAGGGGGTCTACAATGAGCAGTTCTTC
CASRALGEGVYNEQFF
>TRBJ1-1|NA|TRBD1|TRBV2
TGTGCCAGCAGTGAAGCGCCACAGGGGCACACTGAAGCTTTCTTT
CASSEAPQGHTEAFF
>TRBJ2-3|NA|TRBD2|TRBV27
TGTGCCAGCAGTTCAGTCGGACTAGCGGGAGGGTCCGCAGATACGCAGTATTTT
CASSSVGLAGGSADTQYF
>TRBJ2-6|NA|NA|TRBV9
TGTGCCAGCAGCGGGGACCGTATACCCTCTGGGGCCAACGTCCTGACTTTC
CASSGDRIPSGANVLTF
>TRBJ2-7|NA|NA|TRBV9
TGTGCCAGCAGCGTAGGCGCATCCCTTGACTTGTACGAGCAGTACTTC
CASSVGASLDLYEQYF
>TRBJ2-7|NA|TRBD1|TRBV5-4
TGTGCCAGCAGTTCCCTCTACAGGGGGAACTACGAGCAGTACTTC
CASSSLYRGNYEQYF
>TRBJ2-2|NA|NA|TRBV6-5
TGTGCCAGCAGTTACGGCTCTCGGACCGGGGAGCTGTTTTTT
CASSYGSRTGELFF
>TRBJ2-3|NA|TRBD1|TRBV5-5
TGTGCCAGCAGCGAACCGGGACAGGGAAGCACAGATACGCAGTATTTT
CASSEPGQGSTDTQYF
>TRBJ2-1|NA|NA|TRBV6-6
TGTGCCAGCCTGGGGGGGGGCCGCAATGAGCAGTTCTTC
CASLGGGRNEQFF
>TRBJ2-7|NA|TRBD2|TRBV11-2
TGTGCCAGCAGGTGGGGGGAGGGCCTATACGAGCAGTACTTC
CASRWGEGLYEQYF
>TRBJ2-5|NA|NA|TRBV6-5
TGTGCCAGCAGTGTCAATAGCGCTTCGGAGACCCAGTACTTC
CASSVNSASETQYF
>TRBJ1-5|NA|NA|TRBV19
TGTGCCAGTAGATCTCAGGGAGCAACTTTAAATCAGCCCCAGCATTTT
CASRSQGATLNQPQHF
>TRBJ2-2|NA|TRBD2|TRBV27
TGTGCCAGCAGTCTAGCGGGGGTCATGAACACCGGGGAGCTGTTTTTT
CASSLAGVMNTGELFF
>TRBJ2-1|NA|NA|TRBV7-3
TGTGCCAGCAGCTCCCCGGGGTACCTGAGCTCCTACAATGAGCAGTTCTTC
CASSSPGYLSSYNEQFF
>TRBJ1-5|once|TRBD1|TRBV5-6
TGTGCCAGCAGCTCTCGACAGGGGAGGAATCAGCCCCAGCATTTT
CASSSRQGRNQPQHF
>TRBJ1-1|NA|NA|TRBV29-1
TGCAGCGTTGAGGGGCCTTCGACTGAAGCTTTCTTT
CSVEGPSTEAFF
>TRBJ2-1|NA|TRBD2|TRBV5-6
TGTGCCAGCAGTAGCCTTAGCGGGGTCTACAATGAGCAGTTCTTC
CASSSLSGVYNEQFF
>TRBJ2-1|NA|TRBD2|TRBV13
TGTGCCAGCAGCACCATAGCGGGAGGAGCGAGAGATGAGCAGTTCTTC
CASSTIAGGARDEQFF
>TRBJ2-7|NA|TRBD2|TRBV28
TGTGCCAGCGCGGTAGCGGGGGGTGGGGACGAGCAGTACTTC
CASAVAGGGDEQYF
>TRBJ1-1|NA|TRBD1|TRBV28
TGTGCCGGACAGGGGATCATGAACACTGAAGCTTTCTTT
CAGQGIMNTEAFF
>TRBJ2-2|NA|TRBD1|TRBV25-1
TGTGCCAGCAGTGGGGGACAGGTGGACACCGGGGAGCTGTTTTTT
CASSGGQVDTGELFF
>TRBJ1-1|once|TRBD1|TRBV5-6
TGTGCCAGCAGCCCGGACAGGGTGAACACTGAAGCTTTCTTT
CASSPDRVNTEAFF
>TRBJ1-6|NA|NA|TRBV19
TGTGCCAGTAGTATTGACACCAATTCACCCCTCCACTTT
CASSIDTNSPLHF
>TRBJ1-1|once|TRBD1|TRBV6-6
TGTGCCAGCAGTTACGTGGGACAGGTACCTGAAGCTTTCTTT
CASSYVGQVPEAFF
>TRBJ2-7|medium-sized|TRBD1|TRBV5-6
TGTGCCAGCAGTTCCCTCTACAGGGGGAACTACGAGCAGTACTTC
CASSSLYRGNYEQYF
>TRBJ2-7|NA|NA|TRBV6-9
TGTGCCAGCAGTTATCCGTGCGGGGCGAAGGACGAGCAGTACTTC
CASSYPCGAKDEQYF
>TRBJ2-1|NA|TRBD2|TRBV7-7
TGTGCCAGCAGCTTAGCTAGCGGGGGGGGCGATGAGCAGTTCTTC
CASSLASGGGDEQFF
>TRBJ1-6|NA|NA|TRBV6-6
TGTGCCATCGGACACCTCAATTCACCCCTCCACTTT
CAIGHLNSPLHF
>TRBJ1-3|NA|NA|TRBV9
TGTGCCAGCAGCTCGGGAATAGGGGGCACCATATATTTT
CASSSGIGGTIYF
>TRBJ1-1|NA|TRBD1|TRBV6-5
TGTGCCAGCAGTTACTCTCCGGGACAGATGAACACTGAAGCTTTCTTT
CASSYSPGQMNTEAFF
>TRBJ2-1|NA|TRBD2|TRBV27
TGTGCCAGCAGTTTTCGCGGGAGTTACAATGAGCAGTTCTTC
CASSFRGSYNEQFF
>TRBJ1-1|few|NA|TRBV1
TGCACCAGCAGCCAAGATGGGGCGGGCCAGGGCACTGAAGCTTTCTTT
CTSSQDGAGQGTEAFF
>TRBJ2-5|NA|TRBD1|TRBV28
TGTGCCAGCAGGCAGGGGGCGACGGGGGAGACCCAGTACTTC
CASRQGATGETQYF
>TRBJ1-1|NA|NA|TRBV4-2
TGTGCCAGCAGCCAAGATGAAGGAGGGGGCACTGAAGCTTTCTTT
CASSQDEGGGTEAFF
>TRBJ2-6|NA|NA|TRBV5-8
TGTGCCAGCAGCCTAAGGACTGGGGCCAACGTCCTGACTTTC
CASSLRTGANVLTF
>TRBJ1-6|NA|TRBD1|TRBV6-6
TGTGCCAGCAGTTACTCCCGGACAGGGGATTCACCCCTCCACTTT
CASSYSRTGDSPLHF
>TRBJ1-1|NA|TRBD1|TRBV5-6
TGTGCCAGCAGCACAGGGGGAAGTACTGAAGCTTTCTTT
CASSTGGSTEAFF
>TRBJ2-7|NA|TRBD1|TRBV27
TGTGCCAGCAGTTTGACAGGGTACCACGAGCAGTACTTC
CASSLTGYHEQYF
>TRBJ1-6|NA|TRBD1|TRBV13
TGTGCCAGCAGCCAGCGGACAGGCAGGAGATCACCCCTCCACTTT
CASSQRTGRRSPLHF
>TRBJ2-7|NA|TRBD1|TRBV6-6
TGTGCCAGCAACGGGGAGACAGGGGGGAACGAGCAGTACTTC
CASNGETGGNEQYF
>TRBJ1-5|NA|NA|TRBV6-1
TGTGCCAGCCAGGGGAAAGGTCAGCCCCAGCATTTT
CASQGKGQPQHF
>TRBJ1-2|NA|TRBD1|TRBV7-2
TGTGCCAGCAGCTTAGCTCTGCGACAGGGACACGGCTACACCTTC
CASSLALRQGHGYTF
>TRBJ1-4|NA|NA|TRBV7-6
TGTGCCAGCAGCAGGGGAAGGAAACTGTTTTTT
CASSRGRKLFF
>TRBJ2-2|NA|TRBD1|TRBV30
TGTGCCTGTCCGGGACAGGGTATCTCAGTCAGCACCGGGGAGCTGTTTTTT
CACPGQGISVSTGELFF
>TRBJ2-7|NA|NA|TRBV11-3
TGTGCCAGCAGCTTTAGCCCCCGACAGACCTCCTACGAGCAGTACTTC
CASSFSPRQTSYEQYF
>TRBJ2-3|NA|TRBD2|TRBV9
TGTGCCAGCAGCTCTAGCGGGGGGCAAGATACGCAGTATTTT
CASSSSGGQDTQYF
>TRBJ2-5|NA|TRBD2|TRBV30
TGTGCCTGGAGTACCTATAGCGGGAGGGCCGGAGAGACCCAGTACTTC
CAWSTYSGRAGETQYF
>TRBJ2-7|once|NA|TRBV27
TGTGCCAGCAGCCTGGGCTTCTTTGGGGGCGAGCAGTACTTC
CASSLGFFGGEQYF
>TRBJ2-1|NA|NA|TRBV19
TGTGCCAGTAGTATCGGCAATGAGCAGTTCTTC
CASSIGNEQFF
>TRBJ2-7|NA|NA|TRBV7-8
TGTGCCAGCAGCTTAGATGAAGGCCGACTAGACACCGAGCAGTACTTC
CASSLDEGRLDTEQYF
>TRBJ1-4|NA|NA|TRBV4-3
TGCGCCAGCAGCCAAGATGGTCGGACGGTTACGAATGAAAAACTGTTTTTT
CASSQDGRTVTNEKLFF
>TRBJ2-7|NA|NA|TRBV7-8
TGTGCCAGCAGCGCCGGACACTCCTACGAGCAGTACTTC
CASSAGHSYEQYF
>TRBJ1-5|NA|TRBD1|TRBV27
TGTGCCAGCAGTTCCCGACAGGGGGGAGCTAGCAATCAGCCCCAGCATTTT
CASSSRQGGASNQPQHF
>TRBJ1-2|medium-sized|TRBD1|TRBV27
TGTGCCAGCAGTTTATCGATACAGGGGGCGAATGGCTACACCTTC
CASSLSIQGANGYTF
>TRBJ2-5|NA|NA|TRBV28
TGTGCCAGCAGTCCACCCGCGGGGACGGCGGAGACCCAGTACTTC
CASSPPAGTAETQYF
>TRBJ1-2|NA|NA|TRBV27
TGTGCCAGCAGTCGGACTAACTATGGCTACACCTTC
CASSRTNYGYTF